This TCR beta chain is from a study of shared T cell receptors in the human thymus. J gave up 5 bases and V 5 bases, and 7 bases lay outside the gene matches. The CDR3 loop spans 17 amino acids. CDR1 and CDR2 (germline): MGHRA, YSYEKL. Assay used: immunoSEQ multiplex PCR; TCRdb lists only in-frame clones, some missing. The profile covers 700,000 or so clones, with approximately 85% appearing a single time and about 0.011% taken by the ten largest. The sample was also reused in another study, on human thymus T cells. Per that study: Thymic and blood repertoires appeared to display a bias in their usage of V and J genes. Highly overlapping thymic repertoires among unrelated individuals were reported in related research.

The sample comprised thymocytes. V and J are TRBV4-1 and TRBJ2-1, with 15 bases lining up with TRBD2. The clonotype was recovered from a girl under two years old with a congenital heart defect. In DNA form, the CDR3 reads TGCGCCAGCAGCGTCCCGGGACTAGCGGGGGGCGACAATGAGCAGTTCTTC. Amino acid sequence: CASSVPGLAGGDNEQFF.